The clone carrying this T cell receptor (beta chain) was detected a few times. This sample was included in a study of T-cell reconstitution after alpha-beta-depleted transplantation in children. Unique molecular identifiers featured in how the TCRbeta library was prepared. TCRdb reprocessed the PCR reads with MiXCR, giving one entry per CDR3 protein. The table records some 440,000 distinct CDR3 sequences, around 16% of them present only once. There are 16 residues in the CDR3. The trim removed 0 bases at V and 4 bases at J, leaving 5 bases unmatched. Germline V gene data show CDR1 as MGHRA and CDR2 as YSYEKL.

The chain couples TRBV4-1 to TRBJ2-7; TRBD2 matches at 11 bases. The sequence was obtained from a boy in the first two years of life who had a stem cell transplant for Wiskott-Aldrich syndrome, so the T cells may come from the graft donor. Material: PBMCs, mostly from graft donor cells, obtained 360 days after TCRalphabeta/CD19-depleted stem cell transplant. The CDR3 DNA is TGCGCCAGCAGCCAAGAAGGGCTAGCGGGAGGTTACGAGCAGTACTTC. Its translation is CASSQEGLAGGYEQYF.